This TCR beta chain was sequenced during a study of OX40 agonist ivuxolimab in advanced cancers. As for the study in general: Partial responses were achieved by three patients, of whom one had hepatocellular carcinoma and two had cutaneous melanoma. The study, taken as a whole, reports: CD8+ T cells were the subset that, on average, had more expanded clones than CD4+.

CDR3 length: 14 amino acids. The ends were cut back, 6 bases at V and 5 bases at J, with 16 bases in the middle. Germline lookup yields CDR1 SGHVS and CDR2 FNYEAQ. Some clones are missing from TCRdb's copy, which holds only in-frame ones; the method was immunoSEQ multiplex PCR. Among under 85,000 clones listed, about nine tenths were seen once. A remark on this clone: Its antigen remains unidentified.

This sequence joins TRBV7-6 and TRBJ2-5; no clear D. The source material was CD4+ or CD8+ T cells sorted from blood, sampled in a trial of the OX40 agonist ivuxolimab. The TCR was taken from an adult with an advanced solid tumor such as melanoma, head and neck, liver or kidney cancer. CDR3 nucleotide sequence: TGTGCCAGCAGTCAGTGGGCCCTAGGGGAGACCCAGTACTTC. Amino acids: CASSQWALGETQYF. Full variable domain (outside the CDR3, taken from reference TRBV7-6 and TRBJ2-5): GAGVSQSPRYKVTKRGQDVALRCDPISGHVSLYWYRQALGQGPEFLTYFNYEAQQDKSGLPNDRFSAERPEGSISTLTIQRTEQRDSAMYRCASSQWALGETQYFGPGTRLLVL.